This is a list of T cell receptor beta chains from one sample in a study of CD8 T cells in ankylosing spondylitis. TCRdb reprocessed the 5' RACE reads via MiXCR and lists one record per CDR3 protein. The data contain some 42,000 distinct CDR3 sequences, around 2.9% of them singletons. The sequenced sample was blood, either unsorted or a sorted T cell fraction (not recorded which). Every receptor here comes from a male donor with ankylosing spondylitis or in good health (not recorded which). Both conserved end residues are part of each CDR3. D genes are given only for firm matches. Not all rows give a size; the values are once, few, many and, for expanded clones, a class.

>TRBV9|many|.|TRBJ2-5
CASSVMGEETQYF
TGTGCCAGCAGCGTAATGGGGGAAGAGACCCAGTACTTC
>TRBV9|many|.|TRBJ2-2
CASSVVLDSTGELFF
TGTGCCAGCAGCGTAGTACTAGACAGCACCGGGGAGCTGTTTTTT
>TRBV9|many|.|TRBJ1-1
CASSVGWGAGNTEAFF
TGTGCCAGCAGCGTAGGGTGGGGCGCAGGGAACACTGAAGCTTTCTTT
>TRBV9|many|TRBD1|TRBJ1-6
CASSARDRVPPLHF
TGTGCCAGCAGCGCTCGGGACAGGGTGCCACCCCTCCACTTT
>TRBV9|many|.|TRBJ2-6
CASSAYRSGGANVLTF
TGTGCCAGCAGCGCCTACAGATCCGGTGGGGCCAACGTCCTGACTTTC
>TRBV9|many|TRBD2|TRBJ2-1
CASSVEETSPYNEQFF
TGTGCCAGCAGCGTAGAGGAGACTAGCCCGTACAATGAGCAGTTCTTC
>TRBV9|many|TRBD2|TRBJ2-3
CASSVAAGATDTQYF
TGTGCCAGCAGCGTAGCAGCGGGAGCCACAGATACGCAGTATTTT
>TRBV9|many|.|TRBJ1-1
CASSGLREPLEAFF
TGTGCCAGCAGCGGTCTTAGGGAGCCTCTTGAAGCTTTCTTT
>TRBV9|many|TRBD1|TRBJ2-1
CASSGRSKGQGNEQFF
TGTGCCAGCAGCGGCCGTAGTAAGGGACAGGGAAATGAGCAGTTCTTC
>TRBV9|many|TRBD2|TRBJ2-7
CASSVGTSGHSSYEQYF
TGTGCCAGCAGCGTAGGGACTAGCGGACACAGCTCCTACGAGCAGTACTTC
>TRBV9|many|.|TRBJ2-2
CASSVWGHTGELFF
TGTGCCAGCAGCGTATGGGGACACACCGGGGAGCTGTTTTTT
>TRBV9|many|.|TRBJ1-3
CASSVVGSSGNTIYF
TGTGCCAGCAGCGTAGTCGGCAGCTCTGGAAACACCATATATTTT
>TRBV9|few|.|TRBJ2-5
CASSVAPRAGETQYF
TGTGCCAGCAGCGTAGCCCCGCGGGCGGGCGAGACCCAGTACTTC
>TRBV9|many|TRBD1|TRBJ2-7
CASSVATGVVLYEQYF
TGTGCCAGCAGCGTAGCTACAGGGGTCGTTCTCTACGAGCAGTACTTC
>TRBV9|many|TRBD1|TRBJ2-5
CASSRDRGTQYF
TGTGCCAGCTCCCGGGACAGGGGAACCCAGTACTTC
>TRBV9|few|TRBD2|TRBJ2-1
CASSVGPRTSGSNEQFF
TGTGCCAGCAGCGTAGGCCCTCGGACTAGCGGGAGTAATGAGCAGTTCTTC
>TRBV9|many|.|TRBJ2-1
CASSAEVGGQFF
TGTGCCAGCAGCGCAGAGGTCGGGGGTCAGTTCTTC
>TRBV9|many|.|TRBJ2-7
CASSPLNSYEQYF
TGTGCCAGCTCCCCCCTTAACTCCTACGAGCAGTACTTC
>TRBV9|many|TRBD2|TRBJ2-1
CASSLTSGYNEQFF
TGTGCCAGCAGCCTGACTAGCGGGTACAATGAGCAGTTCTTC
>TRBV9|many|TRBD1|TRBJ2-3
CASSGRTGRTDTQYF
TGTGCCAGCAGCGGGAGGACAGGGAGAACAGATACGCAGTATTTT
>TRBV9|many|.|TRBJ2-2
CASSVRGSPTGELFF
TGTGCCAGCAGCGTACGCGGCTCTCCCACCGGGGAGCTGTTTTTT
>TRBV9|many|.|TRBJ2-1
CASSVATFGRGNEQFF
TGTGCCAGCAGCGTAGCTACATTCGGGAGAGGTAATGAGCAGTTCTTC
>TRBV9|many|TRBD2|TRBJ2-1
CASSGGSSGSSYNEQFF
TGTGCCAGCAGCGGGGGCTCGAGCGGGAGTTCCTACAATGAGCAGTTCTTC
>TRBV9|many|.|TRBJ2-3
CASSPSDTDTQYF
TGTGCCAGCAGCCCGAGCGACACAGATACGCAGTATTTT
>TRBV9|medium-sized|.|TRBJ2-2
CASSVDGFPGELFF
TGTGCCAGCAGCGTTGATGGGTTCCCCGGGGAGCTGTTTTTT
>TRBV9|many|TRBD2|TRBJ2-3
CASSVQAGGADTQYF
TGTGCCAGCAGCGTACAAGCGGGAGGCGCAGATACGCAGTATTTT
>TRBV9|many|TRBD1|TRBJ2-2
CASSALDRVIGELFF
TGTGCCAGCAGCGCCTTGGACAGGGTGATCGGGGAGCTGTTTTTT
>TRBV9|many|.|TRBJ2-7
CASSPGTQQYF
TGTGCCAGCAGCCCCGGGACTCAGCAGTACTTC
>TRBV9|many|.|TRBJ2-2
CASRAGSVNTGELFF
TGTGCCAGCAGAGCAGGGTCGGTAAACACCGGGGAGCTGTTTTTT
>TRBV9|few|TRBD1|TRBJ1-2
CASSATGGGYTF
TGTGCCAGCAGCGCCACAGGGGGCGGCTACACCTTC
>TRBV9|many|.|TRBJ2-4
CASSVGSRQNIQYF
TGTGCCAGCAGCGTAGGTAGCCGACAAAACATTCAGTACTTC
>TRBV9|many|.|TRBJ1-5
CASSVAPDSNQPQHF
TGTGCCAGCAGCGTAGCTCCCGACAGCAATCAGCCCCAGCATTTT
>TRBV9|.|.|TRBJ2-6
CASSVQGLGANVLTF
TGTGCCAGCAGCGTCCAGGGGCTTGGGGCCAACGTCCTGACTTTC
>TRBV9|many|.|TRBJ1-3
CASSVDAWTLSGNTIYF
TGTGCCAGCAGCGTAGATGCTTGGACACTCTCTGGAAACACCATATATTTT
>TRBV9|many|.|TRBJ1-6
CASSVAPSPSPLHF
TGTGCCAGCAGCGTAGCGCCAAGTCCGTCACCCCTCCACTTT
>TRBV9|many|TRBD2|TRBJ2-2
CASSAPGGGVATGELFF
TGTGCCAGCAGCGCCCCAGGCGGGGGGGTGGCCACCGGGGAGCTGTTTTTT
>TRBV9|medium-sized|TRBD2|TRBJ2-3
CASSVGAGPADTQYF
TGTGCCAGCAGCGTAGGAGCGGGACCGGCAGATACGCAGTATTTT
>TRBV9|many|.|TRBJ1-1
CASSSGTNTEAFF
TGTGCCAGCAGCAGTGGGACGAACACTGAAGCTTTCTTT
>TRBV9|many|TRBD2|TRBJ2-3
CASSAPSAGVTDTQYF
TGTGCCAGCAGCGCCCCCTCAGCGGGAGTAACAGATACGCAGTATTTT
>TRBV9|many|.|TRBJ2-3
CASSVGSDTQYF
TGTGCCAGCAGCGTAGGATCAGATACGCAGTATTTT
>TRBV9|many|.|TRBJ2-5
CASSVGRGGETQYF
TGTGCCAGCAGCGTAGGCAGGGGAGGGGAGACCCAGTACTTC
>TRBV28|many|.|TRBJ2-7
CASPNGGSSSYEQYF
TGTGCCAGCCCCAACGGGGGTTCCAGCTCCTACGAGCAGTACTTC
>TRBV9|.|.|TRBJ2-7
CASSVAETPRPYEQYF
TGTGCCAGCAGCGTAGCAGAGACTCCCCGCCCCTACGAGCAGTACTTC
>TRBV9|many|.|TRBJ2-1
CASSGSSGTLGQFF
TGTGCCAGCAGCGGAAGTAGCGGTACCCTCGGGCAGTTCTTC
>TRBV9|many|.|TRBJ2-3
CASSVSSGTDTQYF
TGTGCCAGCAGCGTATCCAGTGGGACAGATACGCAGTATTTT
>TRBV9|many|.|TRBJ2-3
CASSLRGARTDTQYF
TGTGCCAGCAGCCTTCGGGGGGCGCGGACAGATACGCAGTATTTT
>TRBV9|many|.|TRBJ1-2
CASSALLGGNGYTF
TGTGCCAGCAGCGCGTTGTTGGGAGGCAATGGCTACACCTTC
>TRBV9|many|.|TRBJ2-1
CASSVVNPSDEQFF
TGTGCCAGCAGCGTAGTGAACCCCTCAGATGAGCAGTTCTTC
>TRBV9|many|TRBD2|TRBJ2-1
CASSVAQASGTYNEQFF
TGTGCCAGCAGCGTAGCTCAGGCTAGCGGGACCTACAATGAGCAGTTCTTC
>TRBV9|many|.|TRBJ2-3
CASSVLPRTDTQYF
TGTGCCAGCAGCGTACTCCCTCGCACAGATACGCAGTATTTT
>TRBV9|many|.|TRBJ2-2
CASSKVGGELFF
TGTGCCAGCAGCAAAGTAGGGGGGGAGCTGTTTTTT
>TRBV9|many|TRBD2|TRBJ2-1
CASSVATAPGLAGGAQFF
TGTGCCAGCAGCGTAGCTACTGCCCCGGGACTAGCAGGGGGGGCGCAGTTCTTC
>TRBV9|many|.|TRBJ2-1
CASSVGGESYNEQFF
TGTGCCAGCAGCGTAGGGGGAGAGTCCTACAATGAGCAGTTCTTC
>TRBV9|many|.|TRBJ2-3
CASSGNRGQRFTDTQYF
TGTGCCAGCAGCGGGAATCGGGGACAACGATTCACAGATACGCAGTATTTT
>TRBV9|.|.|TRBJ2-7
CASSVAPTGEQYF
TGTGCCAGCAGCGTAGCCCCTACTGGGGAGCAGTACTTC
>TRBV9|medium-sized|TRBD2|TRBJ2-1
CASSVWLAGGHEQFF
TGTGCCAGCAGCGTATGGTTAGCGGGAGGCCATGAGCAGTTCTTC
>TRBV9|.|TRBD2|TRBJ2-2
CASSVDSRELGELFF
TGTGCCAGCAGCGTAGACTCGCGGGAGCTCGGGGAGCTGTTTTTT
>TRBV9|many|.|TRBJ1-3
CASSPRGREEGNTIYF
TGTGCCAGCAGCCCGCGTGGGAGGGAGGAAGGAAACACCATATATTTT
>TRBV9|many|.|TRBJ1-2
CASSGENYGYTF
TGTGCCAGCAGCGGGGAGAACTATGGCTACACCTTC
>TRBV9|many|.|TRBJ2-3
CASSVEPQTDTQYF
TGTGCCAGCAGCGTAGAACCACAAACAGATACGCAGTATTTT